This T cell receptor beta chain was sequenced in a study of blood T cell repertoires in COVID-19. The overall study: Nucleic acid was either cDNA or gDNA, and it came from T cells, B-cell-depleted T cells, or PBMCs.

The V and J ends lost 2 bases and 8 bases respectively, with 9 bases between them. CDR3 length: 12 amino acids. The germline gives CDR1 MNHEY, CDR2 SMNVEV (reference sequence). Authors' analysis steps: Estimation of nucleated cell counts relied on the amplification of reference gene primers. TCRdb keeps only in-frame clones here, not all; method: immunoSEQ multiplex PCR. The V and J calls and clone size were taken over from that table, and D and trimming were inferred from the DNA. Of about 180,000 clones in the sample, approximately 85% were seen once. Individuals aged roughly 18 to 95 years were recruited from fewer than 30 US areas. Among Cohort 3 donors, those recovered had two negative PCRs, clearance, or symptom resolution.

The chain uses TRBV27 and TRBJ1-1, with a possible D match to TRBD1 (6 bases). The specimen was PBMCs or T cells enriched from blood (not recorded which). The clonotype originates from a man aged 35 to 55 who had recovered from COVID-19. CDR3 nucleotides: TGTGCCAGCAGTTTACCGGGACAAGAAGCTTTCTTT. Amino acid sequence: CASSLPGQEAFF.